The 14 T cell receptor beta chains given below trace back to one sample, sequenced in a study of blood T cell repertoires in COVID-19 (dated by TCRdb to between 2020 and 2021). Libraries were constructed by the immunoSEQ multiplex PCR assay. Imported from immuneACCESS, the table was reduced by TCRdb to in-frame sequences with V and J called. These copies leave out some clones; in studies compared against another copy, an unresolved V gene accounts for under half, and the cause of the remainder is not known. The sample yields a few hundred thousand clones; around 83% were counted once. Of the sample, roughly 4% is held by the ten largest clones. Sequencing was carried out using peripheral blood. All receptors derive from a man aged 18 to 29 with active or convalescent COVID-19.

This rearrangement joins TRBV3-1 (or the pseudogene TRBV3-2) to TRBJ2-5, with D possibly TRBD2 on 5 matching bases. CDR3 size: 15 residues. Germline V gene data show CDR1 as LGHDT and CDR2 as YNNKEL (reference sequence). V lost 2 bases and J 5 bases, leaving 15 bases between the germline ends. The CDR3 here is CASSQFFGEGETQYF. CDR3 nucleotide sequence: TGTGCCAGCAGCCAATTTTTCGGGGAAGGGGAGACCCAGTACTTC.

This chain joins TRBV25-1 and TRBJ1-2, with D tentatively TRBD1 (5 bases). V shed 4 bases and J shed 0 bases, with 12 bases lying between them. The germline V gene has CDR1 MGHDK and CDR2 SYGVNS. This CDR3 is 15 amino acids long. CDR3 nucleotide sequence: TGTGCCAGCAGTGGGACAACTATCTCTAACTATGGCTACACCTTC. Encoded protein: CASSGTTISNYGYTF.

The V and J genes are TRBV10-3 and TRBJ2-7; 10 bases are shared with TRBD2. This CDR3 is 16 amino acids long. V shed 3 bases, J shed 3 bases, and the junction held 8 bases outside the gene matches. The germline CDR1 and CDR2 sequences are ENHRY and SYGVKD. The CDR3 DNA reads as TGTGCCATCAGTGACCCAGGACTAGCGGATTTCTACGAGCAGTACTTC. Protein sequence: CAISDPGLADFYEQYF.

This clone was counted a single time. V usage is TRBV5-4 and J usage is TRBJ2-3; D might be TRBD2 (5 bases). Trimming left V 0 bases short and J 2 bases short, with 13 bases between. The CDR3 consists of 16 residues. Germline lookup yields CDR1 SGHNT and CDR2 YYREEE (reference sequence). The CDR3 nucleotides are TGTGCCAGCAGCTTGGGGACTCCGTCATACACAGATACGCAGTATTTT. Translation: CASSLGTPSYTDTQYF.

The chain uses TRBV6-6 and TRBJ2-7; D is perhaps TRBD1 (6 bases). Germline loops: CDR1 MNHNY, CDR2 SVGAGI (reference sequence). CDR3 size: 13 residues. V was cut by 6 bases and J by 0 bases, with 9 bases left in between. The CDR3 DNA follows: TGTGCCAGCAGCGCGACAGGCTCCTACGAGCAGTACTTC. Amino acid sequence: CASSATGSYEQYF.

The CDR3 nucleotides are TGTGCCAGCAGTTTCTCCGGTACGCAGTATTTT. This sequence encodes CASSFSGTQYF. The chain is built from TRBV27 and TRBJ2-3; D unclear. Trimming cost V 3 bases and J 8 bases, with 6 bases left between them. CDR1 and CDR2 (germline): MNHEY, SMNVEV (reference sequence). The CDR3 covers 11 residues.

This clone was recorded once. The chain employs TRBV3-1 (or the pseudogene TRBV3-2) and TRBJ2-1; D gene uncertain. The CDR3 extends over 15 amino acids. V gave up 1 base and J gave up 0 bases, with 7 bases separating them. The germline V gene has CDR1 LGHDT and CDR2 YNNKEL (reference sequence). Here the CDR3 reads CASSQVMSSYNEQFF. CDR3 sequence (DNA): TGTGCCAGCAGCCAAGTAATGAGCTCCTACAATGAGCAGTTCTTC.

V and J are TRBV7-9 and TRBJ2-1; 8 bases align to TRBD2. Trimming at V came to 5 bases and at J to 5 bases, leaving 8 bases not matched to a gene. The CDR3 contains 15 residues. The V gene's germline CDR1 is SEHNR and CDR2 FQNEAQ (reference sequence). The DNA of the CDR3 is TGTGCCAGCAGCCTACGGACTAGCCGCAACAATGAGCAGTTCTTC. Translation: CASSLRTSRNNEQFF.

The chain combines TRBV2 with TRBJ1-3; a possible D gene is TRBD1 (6 bases). The CDR3 has 16 amino acids. Trimming pared 3 bases from V and 1 base from J, leaving 13 bases between. Looked up from germline, CDR1 is SNHLY and CDR2 is FYNNEI. This CDR3 reads CASSDLGAVSGNTIYF. In DNA, the CDR3 is TGTGCCAGCAGTGATTTGGGGGCGGTTTCTGGAAACACCATATATTTT. The full variable domain, with the rest looked up from reference TRBV2 and TRBJ1-3, is EPEVTQTPSHQVTQMGQEVILRCVPISNHLYFYWYRQILGQKVEFLVSFYNNEISEKSEIFDDQFSVERPDGSNFTLKIRSTKLEDSAMYFCASSDLGAVSGNTIYFGEGSWLTVV.

The chain is built from TRBV2 and TRBJ2-5; a possible D gene is TRBD2 (5 bases). The CDR3 is made up of 12 amino acids. From germline, CDR1 is SNHLY and CDR2 FYNNEI. Trimming shortened V by 6 bases and J by 4 bases, and 9 bases separated the two germline ends. CDR3: CASRVRGETQYF. The DNA for the CDR3 is TGTGCCAGCAGAGTACGGGGAGAGACCCAGTACTTC.

This clone appeared a few times. The same CDR3 arises from other DNA sequences in this sample as well. This chain joins TRBV28 and TRBJ1-5; 8 bases map to TRBD1. V gave up 2 bases and J gave up 7 bases; unmatched junction bases: 1. Germline CDR1 and CDR2: MDHEN and SYDVKM. This CDR3 is built from 13 residues. CDR3 sequence: CASSLTGGQPQHF. CDR3 in DNA: TGTGCCAGCAGTTTAACAGGGGGACAGCCCCAGCATTTT.

The chain couples TRBV5-8 to TRBJ2-1; D ambiguous. CDR3 length equals 12 residues. Trimming removed 0 bases from V and 7 bases from J, with 5 bases in between. CDR1 and CDR2 from the germline V gene are SGHTS and YDEGEE. The DNA of the CDR3 is TGTGCCAGCAGCTTGGGGAGAAATGAGCAGTTCTTC. It yields the protein CASSLGRNEQFF.

The chain carries TRBV9 and TRBJ2-2; 13 positions match TRBD2. This CDR3 spans 15 amino acids. V was clipped by 0 bases and J by 9 bases; unmatched bases: 2. Germline V lookup: CDR1 SGDLS, CDR2 YYNGEE. CDR3 in DNA: TGTGCCAGCAGCGTAGTTGGGACTAGCGGGAGGGAGCTGTTTTTT. Encoded protein: CASSVVGTSGRELFF. The full variable domain, its missing parts supplied by reference TRBV9 and TRBJ2-2, is DSGVTQTPKHLITATGQRVTLRCSPRSGDLSVYWYQQSLDQGLQFLIQYYNGEERAKGNILERFSAQQFPDLHSELNLSSLELGDSALYFCASSVVGTSGRELFFGEGSRLTVL.

The chain is built from TRBV2 and TRBJ2-3, with D perhaps TRBD2 (5 bases). The ends were cut back, 8 bases at V and 5 bases at J, with 14 bases in the middle. The CDR3 sequence is 13 residues long. Germline V gene sequence: CDR1 SNHLY, CDR2 FYNNEI. Here the CDR3 reads CASGVRTLDTQYF. As DNA, the CDR3 is TGTGCCAGCGGGGTCAGGACTTTAGATACGCAGTATTTT.